These 7 T cell receptor beta chains were sequenced from one sample in a study of T cell repertoires in cytomegalovirus infection. TCRdb passed the reads through MiXCR, listing each CDR3 protein once. The sample records around 770,000 distinct CDR3 sequences, about 29% being singletons. Their antigen targets remain unknown. The input for sequencing was cultured CD8+ T cells from PBMCs, taken from culture after CMV antigen stimulation. Receptors were obtained from a human donor in good health (CMV status not recorded). Some clones in this sample may be carry-over from other donors' samples.

Details on this clonotype: One base away lies a much larger clone, so this may be a sequencing read error. The CDR3 loop is CASSDPSGTEYSNQPQHF. DNA of the CDR3: TGTGCCAGCAGCGATCCATCCGGGACAGAGTATAGCAATCAGCCCCAGCATTTT. This chain uses TRBV7-9 with TRBJ1-5; 7 bases map to TRBD1. Germline V gives CDR1 SEHNR, CDR2 FQNEAQ (reference sequence). CDR3 length: 18 amino acids. V shed 5 bases, J shed 0 bases, and the junction held 13 bases outside the gene matches.

This clonotype was seen many times. The chain is built from TRBV7-8 and TRBJ1-1, with D maybe TRBD1 (5 bases). This CDR3 spans 16 amino acids. Trimming took 1 base from V and 0 from J, leaving 12 bases between them. Germline V gene sequence: CDR1 SGHVS, CDR2 FQNEAQ. CDR3 sequence: CASSLGLEGLNTEAFF. CDR3 DNA sequence: TGTGCCAGCAGCTTAGGTCTCGAGGGGCTGAACACTGAAGCTTTCTTT.

This chain links TRBV6-2 or TRBV6-3 with TRBJ1-5; D may be TRBD1 (5 bases). The germline V gene has CDR1 MNHEY and CDR2 SVGEGT. V was cut by 7 bases and J by 0 bases, with 22 bases left in between. The CDR3 sequence is 18 residues long. The CDR3 sequence: CASNPFWSWGYSNQPQHF. The CDR3, as DNA: TGTGCCAGCAATCCCTTCTGGTCGTGGGGGTATAGCAATCAGCCCCAGCATTTT.

V is TRBV5-6 and J is TRBJ2-1; D remains ambiguous. V lost 0 bases and J lost 3, with 10 bases in between. Germline V gene lookup returns CDR1 SGHDT and CDR2 YYEEEE. CDR3 length: 15 residues. CDR3 protein: CASSLGPDDYNEQFF. The DNA for the CDR3 is TGTGCCAGCAGCTTGGGGCCGGACGACTACAATGAGCAGTTCTTC.

The chain has TRBV12-3 or TRBV12-4 and TRBJ2-2, with 10 bases aligning to TRBD1. The CDR3 has 16 residues. V was clipped by 7 bases and J by 4 bases; unmatched bases: 9. CDR3 nucleotides: TGTGCCAGCACCCCCGGGACAGGGGCGGGCACCGGGGAGCTGTTTTTT. The encoded protein is CASTPGTGAGTGELFF.

The chain carries TRBV5-1 and TRBJ1-1, with D uncertain. CDR3 length: 15 residues. Looked up from germline, CDR1 is SGHRS and CDR2 is YFSETQ. Trimming left V 2 bases short and J 7 bases short, with 18 bases between. The CDR3 spells CASSFLTGNTDEAFF. In DNA form, the CDR3 reads TGCGCCAGCAGCTTTCTGACTGGGAATACTGATGAAGCTTTCTTT.

The V and J genes are TRBV9 and TRBJ2-1, with D hard to call. Germline values: CDR1 SGDLS, CDR2 YYNGEE. The CDR3 sequence is 12 residues long. Trimming took 0 bases from V and 8 from J, leaving 6 bases between them. In DNA, the CDR3 is TGTGCCAGCAGCGTAGCTGAAGATGAGCAGTTCTTC. Translation gives CASSVAEDEQFF.